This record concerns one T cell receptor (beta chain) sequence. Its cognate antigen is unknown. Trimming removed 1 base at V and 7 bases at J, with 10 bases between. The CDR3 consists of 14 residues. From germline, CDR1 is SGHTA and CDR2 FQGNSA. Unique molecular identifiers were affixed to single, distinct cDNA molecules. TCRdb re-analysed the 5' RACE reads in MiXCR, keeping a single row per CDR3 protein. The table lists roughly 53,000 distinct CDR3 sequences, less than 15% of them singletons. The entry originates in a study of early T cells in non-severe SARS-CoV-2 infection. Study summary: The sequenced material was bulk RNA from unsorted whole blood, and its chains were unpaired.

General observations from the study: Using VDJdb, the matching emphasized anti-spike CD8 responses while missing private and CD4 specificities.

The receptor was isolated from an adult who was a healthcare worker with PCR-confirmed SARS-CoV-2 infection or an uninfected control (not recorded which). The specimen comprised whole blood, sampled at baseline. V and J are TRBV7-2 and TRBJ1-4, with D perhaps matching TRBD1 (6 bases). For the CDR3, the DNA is TGTGCCAGCAGCTTAGGGGGGGCGGGTGAAAAACTGTTTTTT. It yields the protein CASSLGGAGEKLFF.